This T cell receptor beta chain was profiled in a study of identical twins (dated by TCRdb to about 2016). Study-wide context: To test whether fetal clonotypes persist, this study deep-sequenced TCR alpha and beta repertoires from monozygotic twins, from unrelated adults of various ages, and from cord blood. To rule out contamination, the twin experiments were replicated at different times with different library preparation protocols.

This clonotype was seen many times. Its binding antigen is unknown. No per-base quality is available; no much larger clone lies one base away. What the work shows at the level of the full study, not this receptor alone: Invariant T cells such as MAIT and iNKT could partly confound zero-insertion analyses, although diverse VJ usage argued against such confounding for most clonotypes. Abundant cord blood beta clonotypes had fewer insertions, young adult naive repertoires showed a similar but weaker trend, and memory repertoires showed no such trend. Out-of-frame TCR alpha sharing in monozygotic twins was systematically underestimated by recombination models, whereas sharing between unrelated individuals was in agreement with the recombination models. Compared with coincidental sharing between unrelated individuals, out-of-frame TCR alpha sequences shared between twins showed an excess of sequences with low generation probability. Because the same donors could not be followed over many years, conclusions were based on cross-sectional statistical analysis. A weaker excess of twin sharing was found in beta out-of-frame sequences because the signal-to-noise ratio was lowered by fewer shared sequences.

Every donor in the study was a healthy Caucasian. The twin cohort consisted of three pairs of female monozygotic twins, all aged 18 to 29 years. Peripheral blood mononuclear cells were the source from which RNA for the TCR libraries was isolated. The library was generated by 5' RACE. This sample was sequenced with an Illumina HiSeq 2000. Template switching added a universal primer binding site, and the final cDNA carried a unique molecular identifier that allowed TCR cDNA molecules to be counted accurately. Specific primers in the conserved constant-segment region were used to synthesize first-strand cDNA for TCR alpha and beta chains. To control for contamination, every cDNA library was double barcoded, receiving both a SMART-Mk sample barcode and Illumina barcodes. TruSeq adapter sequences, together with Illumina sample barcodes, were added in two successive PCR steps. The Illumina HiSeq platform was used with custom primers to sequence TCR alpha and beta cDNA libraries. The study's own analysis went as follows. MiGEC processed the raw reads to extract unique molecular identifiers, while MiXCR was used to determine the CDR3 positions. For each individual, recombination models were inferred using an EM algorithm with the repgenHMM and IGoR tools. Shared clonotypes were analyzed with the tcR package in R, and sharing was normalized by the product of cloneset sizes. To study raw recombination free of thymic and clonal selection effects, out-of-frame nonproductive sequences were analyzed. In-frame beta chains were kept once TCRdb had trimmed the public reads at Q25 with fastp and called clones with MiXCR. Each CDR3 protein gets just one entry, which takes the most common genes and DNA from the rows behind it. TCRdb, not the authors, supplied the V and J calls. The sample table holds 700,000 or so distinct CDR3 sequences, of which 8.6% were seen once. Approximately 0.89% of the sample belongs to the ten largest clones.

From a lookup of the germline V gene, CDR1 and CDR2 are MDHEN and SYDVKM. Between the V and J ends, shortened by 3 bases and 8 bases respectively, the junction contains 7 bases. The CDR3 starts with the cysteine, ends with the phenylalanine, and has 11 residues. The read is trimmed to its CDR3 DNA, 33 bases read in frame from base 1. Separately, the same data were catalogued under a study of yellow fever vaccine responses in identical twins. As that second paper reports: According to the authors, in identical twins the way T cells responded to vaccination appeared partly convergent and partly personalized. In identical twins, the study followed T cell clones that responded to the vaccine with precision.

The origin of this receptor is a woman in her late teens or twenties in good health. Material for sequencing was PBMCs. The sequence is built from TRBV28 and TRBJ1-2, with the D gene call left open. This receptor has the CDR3 CASSFLYGYTF. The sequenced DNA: TGTGCCAGCAGTTTCCTTTACGGCTACACCTTC.